The 14 T cell receptor beta chains presented below share a single source sample, sequenced in a study of a mutant IDH1 vaccine in newly diagnosed glioma. Antigen specificity for these receptors is unknown. Time point in this sample: week 23, last vaccination. The vaccine gave 300 ug of a 20-mer mutant IDH1 peptide subcutaneously per dose. TCRdb's copy holds only in-frame clones and misses some; the assay was immunoSEQ multiplex PCR. The data show roughly 19,000 clones, roughly 86% seen once. This sample comprised PBMCs, obtained from a glioma patient whose treatment included an IDH1 peptide vaccine. The receptors were sampled from a man under 40 with glioma.

This clone was observed a handful of times. V and J are TRBV5-6 and TRBJ2-2; 10 positions match TRBD2. With V trimmed by 4 bases and J by 6 bases, 12 bases remained unmatched. The CDR3 extends over 17 amino acids. CDR1 is SGHDT, CDR2 YYEEEE, per germline. CDR3 nucleotide sequence: TGTGCCAGCAGCCTGTCCCTAGCGGGAGAATTGTCCGGGGAGCTGTTTTTT. Amino acid sequence: CASSLSLAGELSGELFF.

The rearrangement links TRBV5-6 to TRBJ2-3, with D maybe TRBD2 (6 bases). Trimming left V 0 bases short and J 9 bases short, with 14 bases between. The CDR3 sequence is 14 residues long. CDR1 is SGHDT, CDR2 YYEEEE, per germline. The CDR3 coding sequence is TGTGCCAGCAGCTTGGTAGGTAGCGGAGGGACGCAGTATTTT. Translation: CASSLVGSGGTQYF.

This clone is medium-sized within its sample. The V gene is TRBV20-1, the J gene TRBJ2-1; D is ambiguous. V gave up 5 bases and J gave up 5 bases, with 7 bases separating them. The V gene's germline CDR1 is DFQATT and CDR2 SNEGSKA (reference sequence). The CDR3 totals 11 residues. The CDR3 DNA follows: TGCAGTGCTCAATTTAACAATGAGCAGTTCTTC. Protein product: CSAQFNNEQFF.

The rearrangement links TRBV6-1 to TRBJ1-2; 7 bases are shared with TRBD1. The ends lost 10 bases at V and 5 bases at J; junction bases unmatched: 13. Germline V gives CDR1 MNHNS, CDR2 SASEGT. The CDR3 has 14 amino acids. The CDR3 DNA reads as TGTGCCACCGCCCTTGTGGGACAGCTGTATGGCTACACCTTC. Protein sequence: CATALVGQLYGYTF.

This chain links TRBV6-4 with TRBJ2-3, with 9 bases identical to TRBD2. The CDR3 has 15 residues. From germline, CDR1 is MRHNA and CDR2 SNTAGT. The ends lost 4 bases at V and 5 bases at J; junction bases unmatched: 7. The CDR3 sequence is CASSGSGSGGDTQYF. The CDR3 nucleotides read TGTGCCAGCAGTGGTAGCGGGAGTGGTGGAGATACGCAGTATTTT.

The chain combines TRBV7-9 with TRBJ1-4; possibly TRBD1 for D (6 bases). Germline V gives CDR1 SEHNR, CDR2 FQNEAQ (reference sequence). V shed 5 bases and J shed 7 bases, with 20 bases lying between them. The CDR3 is 16 amino acids. The CDR3 is CASSPTGGGGTEKLFF. DNA of the CDR3: TGTGCCAGCAGCCCGACGGGAGGGGGGGGCACTGAAAAACTGTTTTTT.

The chain couples TRBV7-2 to TRBJ1-1; D call uncertain. V dropped 8 bases and J dropped 6 bases, with 10 bases sitting between them. The CDR3 length is 11 residues. Germline-derived CDR1 and CDR2 are SGHTA and FQGNSA. CDR3 protein: CASLGYSEAFF. In DNA form, the CDR3 reads TGTGCCAGCCTTGGCTACTCTGAAGCTTTCTTT.

The chain uses TRBV5-4 and TRBJ1-1, with D perhaps TRBD1 (5 bases). Looked up from germline, CDR1 is SGHNT and CDR2 is YYREEE (reference sequence). V dropped 1 base and J dropped 3 bases, with 7 bases sitting between them. The CDR3 consists of 13 residues. The CDR3 spells CASSLPRDTEAFF. The CDR3 nucleotides are TGTGCCAGCAGCTTGCCCAGGGACACTGAAGCTTTCTTT.

This chain uses TRBV6-5 with TRBJ1-1, with D tentatively TRBD1 (6 bases). V lost 2 bases to trimming and J lost 6 bases, with 10 bases between them. The germline V gene has CDR1 MNHEY and CDR2 SVGAGI. The length of the CDR3 is 13 residues. Here the CDR3 reads CASSYAWTAEAFF. For the CDR3, the DNA is TGTGCCAGCAGTTACGCTTGGACAGCTGAAGCTTTCTTT.

The rearrangement uses TRBV27 and TRBJ2-7; no clear D. The V and J ends lost 3 bases and 2 bases respectively, with 8 bases between them. There are 13 residues in the CDR3. Germline lookup yields CDR1 MNHEY and CDR2 SMNVEV (reference sequence). The CDR3, as DNA: TGTGCCAGCAGTTTCCAGGCCCCCTACGAGCAGTACTTC. Translation gives CASSFQAPYEQYF.

The rearrangement joins TRBV7-9 to TRBJ2-3, with TRBD2 as a possible D gene (5 bases). Germline CDR1 is SEHNR and CDR2 is FQNEAQ (reference sequence). The CDR3 is 14 residues long. The V end was cut by 5 bases, the J end by 5 bases, with 14 bases between. In nucleotides, the CDR3 is TGTGCCAGCAGCCCCCCCGGGATTATAGATACGCAGTATTTT. Its translation is CASSPPGIIDTQYF. The whole variable domain, remainder taken from reference TRBV7-9 and TRBJ2-3, is DTGVSQNPRHKITKRGQNVTFRCDPISEHNRLYWYRQTLGQGPEFLTYFQNEAQLEKSRLLSDRFSAERPKGSFSTLEIQRTEQGDSAMYLCASSPPGIIDTQYFGPGTRLTVL.

The chain carries TRBV13 and TRBJ2-3, with no clear D. V was pared by 4 bases and J by 5 bases, with 13 bases between. The CDR3 is 14 amino acids. Germline assignment: CDR1 PRHDT and CDR2 FYEKMQ (reference sequence). CDR3 loop: CASSSGPSEDTQYF. The CDR3 DNA reads TGTGCCAGCAGCTCCGGTCCCTCGGAAGATACGCAGTATTTT.

V usage is TRBV5-4 and J usage is TRBJ2-5; 12 bases map to TRBD2. With V trimmed by 4 bases and J by 1 base, 5 bases remained unmatched. The CDR3 consists of 16 residues. Germline CDR1 SGHNT, CDR2 YYREEE (reference sequence). The CDR3: CASSPSGRASQETQYF. DNA of the CDR3: TGTGCCAGCAGCCCTAGCGGGAGGGCCTCCCAAGAGACCCAGTACTTC.

This clone was counted between two and nine times. This chain connects TRBV21-1 to TRBJ1-4. TRBV21-1 is listed as a pseudogene. CDR3 length: 15 residues. CDR3 amino acids: CASSKNAPRSEKLFF. CDR3 nucleotides: TGTGCCAGCAGCAAAAACGCCCCCCGCTCTGAAAAACTGTTTTTT.